The 30 T cell receptor beta chains in this list originate from one sample, sequenced in a study of blood T cells in healthy people across ages (dated by TCRdb to between 2014 and 2017). Receptor libraries were prepared by 5' RACE. The instrument was an Illumina HiSeq 2500. A second PCR of 7 to 11 cycles was performed with a sample-barcoded 5' primer and a J-beta primer mix. Clones were called with MiXCR by TCRdb after fastp trimmed the public reads at Q25, and only in-frame beta chains were retained. Rows with a matching CDR3 protein are joined into one entry that keeps the most common DNA and genes. This sample has around 1.5 million distinct CDR3 sequences in its table, and 35% to 45% of those were observed once. 7.9% of the sample rests with the top ten. Input material: blood. These receptors were collected from a woman under 30 in good health.

The chain combines TRBV7-6 with TRBJ2-3; no firm D call. V was clipped by 1 base and J by 6 bases, with 17 bases between them. The CDR3 length is 16 residues. The germline V gene encodes CDR1 SGHVS and CDR2 FNYEAQ. The CDR3 spells CASSLGSAGAGDTQYF. CDR3 in DNA: TGTGCCAGCAGCTTAGGCTCAGCTGGCGCCGGGGATACGCAGTATTTT.

This sequence joins TRBV6-5 and TRBJ2-7, with 9 bases that match TRBD1. Trimming at V came to 6 bases and at J to 8 bases, leaving 8 bases not matched to a gene. The germline V gene has CDR1 MNHEY and CDR2 SVGAGI. The CDR3 is 13 residues long. The DNA for the CDR3 is TGTGCCAGCAGACCGGACAGGGGTAGGAAGCAGTACTTC. It encodes CASRPDRGRKQYF.

This clonotype turned up a few times. This chain links TRBV12-3 or TRBV12-4 with TRBJ2-1, with D possibly matching TRBD2 (5 bases). This CDR3 contains 16 residues. Trimming removed 1 base at V and 0 bases at J, with 10 bases between. CDR3 DNA sequence: TGTGCCAGCAGTTTAGTGGTAGGGAGCTCCTACAATGAGCAGTTCTTC. Translating gives CASSLVVGSSYNEQFF.

The chain has TRBV7-9 and TRBJ2-2; D ambiguous. The V end was cut by 5 bases, the J end by 1 base, with 11 bases between. In germline, CDR1 is SEHNR, CDR2 FQNEAQ (reference sequence). The CDR3 loop spans 15 amino acids. The CDR3 region has the DNA TGTGCCAGCAGCCGCGCGACGGGGAACACCGGGGAGCTGTTTTTT. Amino acids: CASSRATGNTGELFF.

This clonotype was seen many times. This chain joins TRBV2 and TRBJ2-5; D remains ambiguous. V shed 4 bases and J shed 1 base, with 4 bases lying between them. CDR3 length: 12 residues. The germline CDR1 and CDR2 sequences are SNHLY and FYNNEI. The CDR3 DNA is TGTGCCAGCAGTGGTCCCCAAGAGACCCAGTACTTC. It encodes CASSGPQETQYF.

V gene TRBV19 combines with J gene TRBJ2-1; TRBD1 matches at 9 bases. The CDR3 loop spans 15 amino acids. Germline CDR1 and CDR2: LNHDA and SQIVND (reference sequence). With 4 bases clipped from V and 3 bases from J, the junction kept 4 bases outside the gene matches. The DNA of the CDR3 is TGTGCCAGTAGTACACAGGGGGCCAGCTACAATGAGCAGTTCTTC. Amino acid sequence: CASSTQGASYNEQFF.

The rearrangement uses TRBV30 and TRBJ2-3, with D uncertain. The V and J ends lost 8 bases and 5 bases respectively, with 11 bases between them. CDR3 size: 11 residues. Germline V gene lookup returns CDR1 GTSNPN and CDR2 SVGIG (reference sequence). The CDR3: CARHHGDTQYF. The CDR3 coding sequence is TGTGCCCGCCATCACGGAGATACGCAGTATTTT.

This clonotype was observed a few times. The V and J genes are TRBV6-1 and TRBJ2-7; no clear D. The germline V gene encodes CDR1 MNHNS and CDR2 SASEGT. The CDR3 has 14 amino acids. Deletions cut 5 bases from V and 0 bases from J, with 11 bases between. The CDR3 coding sequence is TGTGCCAGCAGTCCGGGCGCATACTCCTACGAGCAGTACTTC. Translating it yields CASSPGAYSYEQYF.

The rearrangement links TRBV4-1 to TRBJ2-1; D gene unclear. The CDR3 runs 14 residues. Looked up from germline, CDR1 is MGHRA and CDR2 is YSYEKL. Between the trimmed V and J ends, which lost 0 bases and 6 bases, there was a span of 9 bases. CDR3: CASSQEAPFNEQFF. CDR3 nucleotide sequence: TGCGCCAGCAGCCAAGAGGCTCCCTTCAATGAGCAGTTCTTC.

The CDR3 region has the DNA TGTGCCAGCAGCTTAACTGTCGGGGGAGGGGGCCTCACAGATACGCAGTATTTT. It codes for CASSLTVGGGGLTDTQYF. The rearrangement links TRBV5-6 to TRBJ2-3, with D tentatively TRBD1 or TRBD2 (7 bases each). V was cut by 2 bases and J by 2 bases, with 21 bases left in between. CDR1 and CDR2 from the germline V gene are SGHDT and YYEEEE. The CDR3 loop spans 18 amino acids.

This clonotype turned up a few times. This chain connects TRBV12-3 or TRBV12-4 to TRBJ1-2, with D tentatively TRBD1 (6 bases). V lost 5 bases, J lost 7 bases, and 14 bases lay in between. The length of the CDR3 is 13 residues. For the CDR3, the DNA is TGTGCCAGCAGTCCTCCCGGGGGGCGTGGCTACACCTTC. Its protein is CASSPPGGRGYTF.

This clonotype was observed a single time. The chain uses TRBV7-3 and TRBJ2-2, with unresolved D. V shed 1 base and J shed 7 bases, with 4 bases lying between them. This CDR3 has 12 amino acids. Germline V gene data show CDR1 as SGHTA and CDR2 as FQGTGA. The CDR3 nucleotides are TGTGCCAGCAGCTTAAATCACGGGGAGCTGTTTTTT. As protein: CASSLNHGELFF.

The J gene is TRBJ2-5, the V gene TRBV11-2, with D maybe TRBD2 (5 bases). Matching the DNA end better, TRBJ2-7 makes the J call doubtful. The CDR3 has 15 amino acids. Germline V gives CDR1 SGHAT, CDR2 FQNNGV. This CDR3 is CASSLATGLYYEQYF. CDR3 nucleotides: TGTGCCAGCAGCTTAGCGACTGGACTTTACTACGAGCAGTACTTC.

The chain employs TRBV5-1 and TRBJ2-6; 13 nucleotides match TRBD2. Germline V CDR1 and CDR2: SGHRS, YFSETQ. This CDR3 region has 19 residues. The V and J ends lost 4 bases and 0 bases, in that order; junction bases with no gene match: 7. The CDR3 loop is CASSLRTSGGLSGANVLTF. The CDR3 coding sequence is TGCGCCAGCAGCCTCCGGACTAGCGGGGGCCTCTCTGGGGCCAACGTCCTGACTTTC.

The chain carries TRBV5-8 and TRBJ2-5; D not resolved. Per germline, CDR1 SGHTS and CDR2 YDEGEE. CDR3 length: 13 residues. With 1 base removed from V and 4 bases from J, the gap between germline ends came to 8 bases. The CDR3 loop reads CASSLPPLETQYF. CDR3 bases: TGTGCCAGCAGCTTGCCCCCCCTAGAGACCCAGTACTTC.

This chain uses TRBV10-3 with TRBJ1-2; D is ambiguous. The germline V gene encodes CDR1 ENHRY and CDR2 SYGVKD. V shed 6 bases and J shed 6 bases, with 14 bases lying between them. The CDR3 spans 13 residues. CDR3: CAISTTGWDGYTF. CDR3 coding DNA: TGTGCCATCAGCACAACCGGGTGGGATGGCTACACCTTC.

This clonotype was seen a handful of times. The chain combines TRBV3-1 with TRBJ2-5; D is possibly TRBD1 (6 bases). The V gene's germline CDR1 is LGHDT and CDR2 YNNKEL (reference sequence). The CDR3 runs 16 residues. V dropped 1 base and J dropped 5 bases, with 17 bases sitting between them. CDR3 in DNA: TGTGCCAGCAGCCAAGTAGACCAGGGGTTTTTTGAGACCCAGTACTTC. This translates into CASSQVDQGFFETQYF.

The V call is TRBV7-6, the J call TRBJ2-3; tentative D call: TRBD1 (5 bases). The CDR3 runs 16 residues. Trimming cost V 2 bases and J 2 bases, with 14 bases left between them. The germline CDR1 and CDR2 sequences are SGHVS and FNYEAQ. CDR3 residues: CASSLQGDRATDTQYF. CDR3 DNA: TGTGCCAGCAGCTTACAGGGCGACAGAGCCACAGATACGCAGTATTTT.

This clonotype was detected many times. V is TRBV27 and J is TRBJ1-5; no clear D gene. The CDR3 runs to 13 residues. The germline V gene encodes CDR1 MNHEY and CDR2 SMNVEV (reference sequence). Trimming took 2 bases from V and 6 from J, leaving 8 bases between them. The CDR3 bases are TGTGCCAGCAGTTTAAGGGAGGGTCAGCCCCAGCATTTT. Its protein is CASSLREGQPQHF.

The V gene is TRBV20-1, the J gene TRBJ1-2, with 10 bases matching TRBD1. The CDR3 loop spans 16 amino acids. The junction had 11 bases not matched to a gene; V was cut back by 5 bases and J by 2 bases. Per the germline V gene, CDR1 is DFQATT and CDR2 is SNEGSKA (reference sequence). CDR3 loop: CSASRTGGGRNYGYTF. DNA for the CDR3: TGCAGTGCTTCCCGGACAGGGGGTGGTCGAAACTATGGCTACACCTTC.

The rearrangement uses TRBV15 and TRBJ1-2; possible D gene TRBD1, 5 bases. This CDR3 is 15 amino acids long. Trimming pared 0 bases from V and 8 bases from J, leaving 16 bases between. CDR1 and CDR2 from the germline V gene are LNHNV and YYDKDF (reference sequence). The CDR3 coding sequence is TGTGCCACCAGCAGAGATCGGGGCGCGCGGAGCGGCTACACCTTC. It encodes CATSRDRGARSGYTF.

This clonotype was observed a handful of times. This chain connects TRBV28 to TRBJ2-1; 11 bases line up with TRBD2. This CDR3 has 15 amino acids. Trimming took 7 bases from V and 5 from J; bases not matched to a gene: 7. From germline, CDR1 is MDHEN and CDR2 SYDVKM. This CDR3 is CASKVAGGPNNEQFF. The CDR3 DNA reads TGTGCCAGCAAGGTAGCGGGGGGGCCTAACAATGAGCAGTTCTTC.

This clonotype was counted only a few times. This chain uses TRBV20-1 with TRBJ2-5, with a tentative D call TRBD2 (5 bases). CDR1 is DFQATT, CDR2 SNEGSKA, per germline (reference sequence). The CDR3 runs to 14 residues. V was cut by 3 bases and J by 1 base, with 12 bases left in between. The CDR3 coding sequence is TGCAGTGCTAGGGATAGGACTCGCCAAGAGACCCAGTACTTC. Translating it yields CSARDRTRQETQYF.

This CDR3 is CASSHRLAGVSDTQYF. CDR3 DNA sequence: TGTGCCAGCAGCCATCGACTAGCGGGGGTGTCAGATACGCAGTATTTT. The chain employs TRBV7-2 and TRBJ2-3, with 12 bases matching TRBD2. Losses at the gene ends were 5 bases for V and 4 bases for J; bases not matched to a gene: 7. Germline values: CDR1 SGHTA, CDR2 FQGNSA. The CDR3 totals 16 residues.

The chain employs TRBV5-1 and TRBJ2-1; no clear D. Germline V gene lookup returns CDR1 SGHRS and CDR2 YFSETQ. CDR3 size: 12 residues. The V and J ends lost 4 bases and 7 bases respectively, with 9 bases between them. This chain's CDR3 is CASSPNPNEQFF. The DNA of the CDR3 is TGCGCCAGCAGCCCCAATCCTAATGAGCAGTTCTTC.

This clonotype was picked up a small number of times. CDR3 DNA sequence: TGCAGTGCTACCGGCCTAGGCGGGAGTTCCTACGAGCAGTACTTC. It encodes CSATGLGGSSYEQYF. The chain carries TRBV20-1 and TRBJ2-7; the match to TRBD2 covers 7 bases. Germline loops: CDR1 DFQATT, CDR2 SNEGSKA (reference sequence). V shed 4 bases and J 1 base; nucleotides not matched to a gene: 10. CDR3 length equals 15 residues.

This chain joins TRBV7-3 and TRBJ2-5; D possibly corresponds to TRBD2 (7 bases). CDR1 and CDR2 from the germline V gene are SGHTA and FQGTGA. The CDR3 is 15 residues long. V lost 2 bases and J 0 bases, leaving 10 bases between the germline ends. CDR3 sequence: CASSLGGGHQETQYF. The DNA of the CDR3 is TGTGCCAGCAGCTTAGGGGGGGGCCACCAAGAGACCCAGTACTTC.

The chain employs TRBV20-1 and TRBJ2-1; 11 nucleotides align to TRBD1. Germline CDR1 reads DFQATT; CDR2 reads SNEGSKA (reference sequence). V shed 0 bases and J 7 bases; nucleotides not matched to a gene: 8. CDR3 length equals 16 residues. CDR3 DNA sequence: TGCAGTGCTAGAGATCTCCGGGACAGGGGGTATAATGAGCAGTTCTTC. Encoded protein: CSARDLRDRGYNEQFF.

The V call is TRBV4-1, the J call TRBJ2-3; 15 bases match TRBD2. Germline CDR1 reads MGHRA; CDR2 reads YSYEKL. The CDR3 is 15 residues long. The trim removed 3 bases at V and 6 bases at J, leaving 1 base unmatched. The chain's CDR3 is CASSQGTSGRDTQYF. The CDR3 nucleotides are TGCGCCAGCAGCCAGGGGACTAGCGGGAGGGATACGCAGTATTTT.

This sequence joins TRBV11-3 and TRBJ2-1; 7 positions agree with TRBD2. Germline V gene lookup returns CDR1 SGHNT and CDR2 YENEEA. CDR3 length equals 15 residues. Trimming cost V 5 bases and J 5 bases; bases outside gene matches: 9. The CDR3 DNA reads TGTGCCAGCAGCATAGCGGGCCACTTGAACAATGAGCAGTTCTTC. Its protein product is CASSIAGHLNNEQFF.